This TCR beta chain appears in the sequencing data of a study of blood T cells in healthy people across ages. The CDR3 has 15 amino acids. In germline, CDR1 is SGHTA, CDR2 FQGNSA. The authors drew 7.5 to 10 milliliters of peripheral blood from each donor. Extracted total RNA amounted to at least 5.5 micrograms for each sample. Next came a second PCR, run for about 7 to 12 cycles, which used a sample-barcoded 5' primer along with a J-beta primer mix. Via MiXCR, TCRdb re-called the 5' RACE reads, giving one row per CDR3 protein. Of 1.5 million or so distinct CDR3 sequences listed, 42% are singletons. This TCR was recovered from a woman aged 18-29 years in good health. The chain has TRBV7-2 and TRBJ2-1; D ambiguous. The DNA end is more similar to TRBJ2-7, so the J call may be wrong. The sample was blood. As DNA, the CDR3 is TGTGCCAGCAGCTTGACATTTTTCTCCTACAATGAGCAGTACTTC. This codes for CASSLTFFSYNEQYF.